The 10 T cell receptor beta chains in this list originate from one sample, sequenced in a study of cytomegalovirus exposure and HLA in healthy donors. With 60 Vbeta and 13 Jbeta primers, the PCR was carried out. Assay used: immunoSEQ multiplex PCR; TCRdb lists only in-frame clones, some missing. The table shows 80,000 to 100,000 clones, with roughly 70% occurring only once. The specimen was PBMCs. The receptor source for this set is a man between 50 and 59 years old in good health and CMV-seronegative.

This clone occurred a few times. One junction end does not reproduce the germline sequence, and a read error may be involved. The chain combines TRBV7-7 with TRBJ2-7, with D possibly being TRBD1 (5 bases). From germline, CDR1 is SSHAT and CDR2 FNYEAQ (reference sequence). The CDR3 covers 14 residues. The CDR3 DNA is TGTGCTAGCAGCTTAAGAGAAGGGGCCTACGAGCAGTACTTC. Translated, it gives CASSLREGAYEQYF.

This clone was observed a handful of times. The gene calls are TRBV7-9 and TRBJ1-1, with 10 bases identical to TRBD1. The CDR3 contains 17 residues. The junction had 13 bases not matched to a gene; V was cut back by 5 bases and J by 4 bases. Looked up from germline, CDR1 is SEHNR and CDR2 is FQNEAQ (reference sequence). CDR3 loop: CASSNTGTGEGSTEAFF. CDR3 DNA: TGTGCCAGCAGCAACACCGGGACAGGGGAGGGAAGCACTGAAGCTTTCTTT.

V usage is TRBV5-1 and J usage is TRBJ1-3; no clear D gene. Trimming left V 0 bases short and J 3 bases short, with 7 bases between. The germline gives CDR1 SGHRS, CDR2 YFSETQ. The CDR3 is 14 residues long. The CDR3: CASSLGNGGNTIYF. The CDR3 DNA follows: TGCGCCAGCAGCTTGGGCAACGGTGGAAACACCATATATTTT. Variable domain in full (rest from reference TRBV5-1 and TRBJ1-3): KAGVTQTPRYLIKTRGQQVTLSCSPISGHRSVSWYQQTPGQGLQFLFEYFSETQRNKGNFPGRFSGRQFSNSRSEMNVSTLELGDSALYLCASSLGNGGNTIYFGEGSWLTVV.

The chain's CDR3 is CASNRQQLEGQAYEQYF. CDR3 bases: TGTGCCAGCAACCGTCAGCAACTAGAGGGACAGGCCTACGAGCAGTACTTC. The chain recombines TRBV2 with TRBJ2-7, with 8 bases fitting TRBD1. The V segment lost 7 bases and the J segment 2 bases; nucleotides outside the gene matches: 16. Germline V gene data show CDR1 as SNHLY and CDR2 as FYNNEI. This CDR3 has 17 amino acids.

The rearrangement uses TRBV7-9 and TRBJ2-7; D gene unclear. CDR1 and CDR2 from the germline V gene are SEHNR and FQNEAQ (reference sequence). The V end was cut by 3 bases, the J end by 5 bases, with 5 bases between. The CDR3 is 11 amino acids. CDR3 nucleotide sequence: TGTGCCAGCAGCTTTCAGGACGAGCAGTACTTC. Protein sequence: CASSFQDEQYF.

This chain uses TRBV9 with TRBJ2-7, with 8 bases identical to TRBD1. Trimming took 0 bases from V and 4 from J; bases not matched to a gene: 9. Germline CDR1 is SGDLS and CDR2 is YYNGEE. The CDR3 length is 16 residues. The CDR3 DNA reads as TGTGCCAGCAGCGTAGCGGCGGGGCAGGGGGCGTACGAGCAGTACTTC. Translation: CASSVAAGQGAYEQYF.

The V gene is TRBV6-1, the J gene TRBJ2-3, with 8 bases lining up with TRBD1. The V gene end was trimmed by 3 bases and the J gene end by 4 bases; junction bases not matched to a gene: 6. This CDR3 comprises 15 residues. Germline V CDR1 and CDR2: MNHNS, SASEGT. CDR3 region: CASSDGQGGADTQYF. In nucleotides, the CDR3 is TGTGCCAGCAGTGATGGACAGGGTGGAGCAGATACGCAGTATTTT.

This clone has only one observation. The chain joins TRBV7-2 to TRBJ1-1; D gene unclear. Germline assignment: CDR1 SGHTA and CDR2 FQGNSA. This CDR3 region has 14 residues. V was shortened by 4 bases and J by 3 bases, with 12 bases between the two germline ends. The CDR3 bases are TGTGCCAGCAGCTCCCCTGACAAGTACACTGAAGCTTTCTTT. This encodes CASSSPDKYTEAFF.

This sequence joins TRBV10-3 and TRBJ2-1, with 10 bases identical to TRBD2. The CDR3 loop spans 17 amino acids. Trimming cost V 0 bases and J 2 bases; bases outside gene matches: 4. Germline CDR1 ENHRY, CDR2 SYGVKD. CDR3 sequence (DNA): TGTGCCATCAGTGAGTCACTAGCGGGAATTACCTACAATGAGCAGTTCTTC. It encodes CAISESLAGITYNEQFF.

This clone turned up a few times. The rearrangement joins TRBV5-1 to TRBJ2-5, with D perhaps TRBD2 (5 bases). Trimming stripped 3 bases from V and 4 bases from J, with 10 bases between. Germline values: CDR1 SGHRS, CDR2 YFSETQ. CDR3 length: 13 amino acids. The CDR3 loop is CASSSLGGETQYF. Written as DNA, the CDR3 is TGCGCCAGCAGCTCCCTAGGAGGAGAGACCCAGTACTTC.